This T cell receptor beta chain was documented in a study of identical twins. Study observations and caveats: Beta clonotypes that were abundant in cord blood contained fewer insertions, a pattern absent from memory repertoires.

The table lists this clonotype with many counts. Its antigen remains unknown. Everyone who donated was a healthy Caucasian. cDNA carried unique molecular identifiers, and a universal primer site was added by template switching. TCRdb recomputed calls from the 5' RACE reads with MiXCR, one row per CDR3 protein. This sample carries some 900,000 distinct CDR3 sequences, approximately 13% of them seen once, and the ten largest clones take 1.5% to 2%. V lost 6 bases, J lost 0 bases, and 5 bases lay in between. CDR3 size: 13 residues. These sequences were also reported in another study, on yellow fever vaccine responses in identical twins.

V is TRBV12-3 or TRBV12-4 and J is TRBJ2-2; D gene unclear. Sequenced sample: PBMCs. The TCR comes from a woman aged 18 to 35 in good health. The CDR3 DNA is TGTGCCAGCAGGACGACGAACACCGGGGAGCTGTTTTTT. It encodes CASRTTNTGELFF.